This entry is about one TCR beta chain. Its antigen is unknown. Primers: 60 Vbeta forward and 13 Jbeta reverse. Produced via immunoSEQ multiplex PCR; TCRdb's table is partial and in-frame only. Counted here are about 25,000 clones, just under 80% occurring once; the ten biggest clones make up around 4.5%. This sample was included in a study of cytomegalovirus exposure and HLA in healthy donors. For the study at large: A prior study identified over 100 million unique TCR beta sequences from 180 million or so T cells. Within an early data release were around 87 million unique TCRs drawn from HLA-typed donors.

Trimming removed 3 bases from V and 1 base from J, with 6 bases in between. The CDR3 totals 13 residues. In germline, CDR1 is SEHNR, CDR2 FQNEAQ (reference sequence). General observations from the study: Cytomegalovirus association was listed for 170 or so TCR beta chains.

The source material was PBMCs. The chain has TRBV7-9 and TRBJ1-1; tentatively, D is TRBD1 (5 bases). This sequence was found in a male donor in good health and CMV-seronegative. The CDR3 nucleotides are TGTGCCAGCAGCTTGGACACGAACACTGAAGCTTTCTTT. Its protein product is CASSLDTNTEAFF.